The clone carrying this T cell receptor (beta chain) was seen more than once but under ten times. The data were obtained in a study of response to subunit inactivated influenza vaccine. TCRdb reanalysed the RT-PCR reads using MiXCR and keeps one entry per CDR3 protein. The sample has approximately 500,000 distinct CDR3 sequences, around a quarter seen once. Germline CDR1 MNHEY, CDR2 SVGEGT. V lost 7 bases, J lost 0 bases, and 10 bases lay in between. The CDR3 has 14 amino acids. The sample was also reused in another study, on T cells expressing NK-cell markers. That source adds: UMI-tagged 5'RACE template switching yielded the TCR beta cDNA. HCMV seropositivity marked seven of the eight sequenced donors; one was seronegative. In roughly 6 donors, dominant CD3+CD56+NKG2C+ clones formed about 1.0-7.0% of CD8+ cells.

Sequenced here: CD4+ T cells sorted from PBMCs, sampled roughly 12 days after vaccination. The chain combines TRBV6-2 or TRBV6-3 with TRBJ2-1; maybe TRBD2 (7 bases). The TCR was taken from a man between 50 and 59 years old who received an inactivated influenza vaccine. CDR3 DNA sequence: TGTGCCAGCAATAGGGGGGGCTCCTACAATGAGCAGTTCTTC. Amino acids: CASNRGGSYNEQFF.